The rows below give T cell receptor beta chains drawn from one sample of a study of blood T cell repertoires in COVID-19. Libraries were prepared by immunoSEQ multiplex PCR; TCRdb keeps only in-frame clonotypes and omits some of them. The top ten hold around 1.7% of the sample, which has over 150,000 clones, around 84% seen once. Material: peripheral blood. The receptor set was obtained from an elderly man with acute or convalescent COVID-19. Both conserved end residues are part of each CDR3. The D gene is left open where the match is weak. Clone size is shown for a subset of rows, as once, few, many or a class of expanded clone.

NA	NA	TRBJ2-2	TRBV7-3	TGTGCCAGCAGCTTCGTCGTGGGCTCGAACACCGGGGAGCTGTTTTTT	CASSFVVGSNTGELFF
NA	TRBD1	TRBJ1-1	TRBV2	TGTGCCAGCAGCGAACAGGGGGCTCAAACTGAAGCTTTCTTT	CASSEQGAQTEAFF
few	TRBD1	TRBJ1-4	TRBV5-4	TGTGCCAGCAGCTTGGCGCAGGGGGAGACCGAAAAACTGTTTTTT	CASSLAQGETEKLFF
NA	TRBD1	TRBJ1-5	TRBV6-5	TGTGCCAGCAGCGCACAGGGGACCTATCAGCCCCAGCATTTT	CASSAQGTYQPQHF
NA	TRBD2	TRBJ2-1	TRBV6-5	TGTGCCAGCAGTTACAGCGGGGTCTCCGGGAATGAGCAGTTCTTC	CASSYSGVSGNEQFF
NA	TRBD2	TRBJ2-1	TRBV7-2	TGTGCCAGCAGCTTAGTCTTAGCGGGGGGGCGGAATGAGCAGTTCTTC	CASSLVLAGGRNEQFF
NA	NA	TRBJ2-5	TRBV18	TGTGCCAGCTCACCACCCCTGCGGCAAGAGACCCAGTACTTC	CASSPPLRQETQYF
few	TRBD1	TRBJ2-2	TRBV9	TGTGCCAGCAGCGGGGACAGGGGGTTAAAGCTGTTTTTT	CASSGDRGLKLFF
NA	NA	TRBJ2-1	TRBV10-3	TGTGCCATCAGTGAGTCTGGTGTCATAACCTCTACTGAGCAGTTCTTC	CAISESGVITSTEQFF
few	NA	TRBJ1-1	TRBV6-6	TGTGCCACCCCTTCGACAGCCGACACTGAAGCTTTCTTT	CATPSTADTEAFF
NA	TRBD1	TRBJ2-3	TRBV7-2	TGTGCCAGCAGCATCAGACAGGGGATCGCAGATACGCAGTATTTT	CASSIRQGIADTQYF
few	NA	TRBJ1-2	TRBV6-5	TGTGCCAGCAGTCCACTCTATGGCTACACCTTC	CASSPLYGYTF
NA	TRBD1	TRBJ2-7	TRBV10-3	TGTGCCACCGGGACAGCTGCCTACGAGCAGTACTTC	CATGTAAYEQYF
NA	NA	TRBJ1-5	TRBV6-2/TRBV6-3	TGTGCCAGCAGTTACGGCAGTCACGGGGGCGGGGGTCAGCCCCAGCATTTT	CASSYGSHGGGGQPQHF
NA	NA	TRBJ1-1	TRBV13	TGTGCCAGCAGCTCCTCCGGGGGGCGATGGACTGAAGCTTTCTTT	CASSSSGGRWTEAFF
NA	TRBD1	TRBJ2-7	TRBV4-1	TGCGCCAGCAGCCGGGGACAGGGGATCTCCTACGAGCAGTACTTC	CASSRGQGISYEQYF
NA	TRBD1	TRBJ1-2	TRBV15	TGTGCCACCAGCAGAGAGCGGACAGGGAATTATGGCTACACCTTC	CATSRERTGNYGYTF
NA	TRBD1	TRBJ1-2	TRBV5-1	TGCGCCAGCAGCTTGGTTCCGGACAGGGATAACACCTTC	CASSLVPDRDNTF
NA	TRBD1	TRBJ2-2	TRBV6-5	TGTGCCAGCAGCCCCCAGGGGGCGCGAGCCGGGGAGCTGTTTTTT	CASSPQGARAGELFF
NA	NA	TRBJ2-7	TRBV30	TGTGCCTGGAGTGATCTAGCAGGGGCTAACGAGCAGTGCTTC	CAWSDLAGANEQCF
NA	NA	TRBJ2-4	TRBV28	TGTGCCACAAACCGGGGGGCGCAGGACATTCAGTACTTC	CATNRGAQDIQYF
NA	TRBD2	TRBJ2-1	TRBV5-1	TGCGCCAGCAGCTTGACGGGGGGCTCCTACAATGAGCAGTTCTTC	CASSLTGGSYNEQFF